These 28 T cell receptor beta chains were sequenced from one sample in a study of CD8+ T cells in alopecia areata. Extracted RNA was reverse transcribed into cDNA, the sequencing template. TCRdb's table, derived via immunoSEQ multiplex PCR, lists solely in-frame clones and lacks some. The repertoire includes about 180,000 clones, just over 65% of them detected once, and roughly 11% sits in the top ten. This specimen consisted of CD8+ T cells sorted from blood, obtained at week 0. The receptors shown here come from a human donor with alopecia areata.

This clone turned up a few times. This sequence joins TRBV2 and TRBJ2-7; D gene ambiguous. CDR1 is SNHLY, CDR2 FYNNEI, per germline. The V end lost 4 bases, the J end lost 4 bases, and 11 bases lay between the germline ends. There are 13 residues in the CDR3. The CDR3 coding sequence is TGTGCCAGCAGTGGGGGTCTTGAATACGAGCAGTACTTC. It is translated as CASSGGLEYEQYF.

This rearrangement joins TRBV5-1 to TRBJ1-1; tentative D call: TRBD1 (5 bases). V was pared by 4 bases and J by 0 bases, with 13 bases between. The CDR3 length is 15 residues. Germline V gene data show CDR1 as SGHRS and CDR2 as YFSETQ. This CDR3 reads CASSAPDTMNTEAFF. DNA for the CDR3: TGCGCCAGCAGCGCACCGGACACCATGAACACTGAAGCTTTCTTT.

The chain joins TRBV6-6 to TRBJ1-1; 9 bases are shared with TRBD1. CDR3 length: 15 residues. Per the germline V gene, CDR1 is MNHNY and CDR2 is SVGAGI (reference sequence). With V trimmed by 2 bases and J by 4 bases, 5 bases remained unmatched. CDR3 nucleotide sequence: TGTGCCAGCAGTTACATGGGACAGGGTTTCACTGAAGCTTTCTTT. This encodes CASSYMGQGFTEAFF.

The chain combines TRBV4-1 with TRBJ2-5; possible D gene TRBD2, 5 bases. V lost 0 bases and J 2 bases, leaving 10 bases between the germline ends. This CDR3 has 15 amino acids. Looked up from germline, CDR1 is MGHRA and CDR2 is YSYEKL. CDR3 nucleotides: TGCGCCAGCAGCCAAGACGTAGGACTTCAAGAGACCCAGTACTTC. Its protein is CASSQDVGLQETQYF.

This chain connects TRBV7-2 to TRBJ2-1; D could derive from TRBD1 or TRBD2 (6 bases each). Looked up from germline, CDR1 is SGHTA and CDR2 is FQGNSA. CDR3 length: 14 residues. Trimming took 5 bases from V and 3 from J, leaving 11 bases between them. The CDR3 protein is CASSRGQGYNEQFF. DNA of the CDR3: TGTGCCAGCAGCCGGGGGCAGGGCTACAATGAGCAGTTCTTC.

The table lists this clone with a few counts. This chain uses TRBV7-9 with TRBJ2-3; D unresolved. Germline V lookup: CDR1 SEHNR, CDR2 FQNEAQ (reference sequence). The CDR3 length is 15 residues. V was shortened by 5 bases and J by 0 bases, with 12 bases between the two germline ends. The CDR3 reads CASSALQDSTDTQYF. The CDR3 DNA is TGTGCCAGCAGCGCACTCCAAGACAGCACAGATACGCAGTATTTT.

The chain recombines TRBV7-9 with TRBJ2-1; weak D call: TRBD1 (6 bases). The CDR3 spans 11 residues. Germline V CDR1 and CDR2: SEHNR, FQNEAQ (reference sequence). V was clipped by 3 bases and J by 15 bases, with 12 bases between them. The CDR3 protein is CASSLLQGPFF. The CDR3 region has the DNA TGTGCCAGCAGCTTGTTACAGGGTCCGTTCTTC.

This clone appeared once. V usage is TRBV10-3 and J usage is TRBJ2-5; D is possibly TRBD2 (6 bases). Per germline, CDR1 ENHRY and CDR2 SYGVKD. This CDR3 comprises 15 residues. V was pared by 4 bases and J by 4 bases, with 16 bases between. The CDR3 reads CAISGSFGGTETQYF. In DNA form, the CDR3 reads TGTGCCATCAGTGGGAGTTTTGGGGGGACAGAGACCCAGTACTTC.

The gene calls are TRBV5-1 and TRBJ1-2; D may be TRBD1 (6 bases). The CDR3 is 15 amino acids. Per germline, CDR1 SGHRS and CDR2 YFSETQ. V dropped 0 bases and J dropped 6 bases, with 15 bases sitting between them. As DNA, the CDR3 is TGCGCCAGCAGCTTGGCCCCAGGGGTGGATGATGGCTACACCTTC. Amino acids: CASSLAPGVDDGYTF.

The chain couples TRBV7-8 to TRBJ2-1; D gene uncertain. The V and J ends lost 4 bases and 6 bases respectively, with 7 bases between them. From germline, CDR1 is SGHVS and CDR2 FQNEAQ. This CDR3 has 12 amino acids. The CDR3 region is CASSYLGNEQFF. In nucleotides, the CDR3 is TGTGCCAGCAGCTACCTGGGCAATGAGCAGTTCTTC.

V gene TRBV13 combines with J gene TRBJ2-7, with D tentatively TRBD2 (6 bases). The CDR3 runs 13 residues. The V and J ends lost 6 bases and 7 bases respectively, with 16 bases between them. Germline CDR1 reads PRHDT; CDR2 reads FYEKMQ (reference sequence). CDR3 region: CASRPGRAGEQYF. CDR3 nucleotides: TGTGCCAGCAGACCGGGCCGCGCGGGAGAGCAGTACTTC.

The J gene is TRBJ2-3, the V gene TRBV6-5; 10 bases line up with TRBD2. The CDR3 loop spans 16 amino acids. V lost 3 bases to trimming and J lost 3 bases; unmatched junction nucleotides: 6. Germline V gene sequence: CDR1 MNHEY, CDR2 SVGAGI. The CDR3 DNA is TGTGCCAGCAGTTATTCCTCTAGCGGGGGTACAGATACGCAGTATTTT. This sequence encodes CASSYSSSGGTDTQYF.

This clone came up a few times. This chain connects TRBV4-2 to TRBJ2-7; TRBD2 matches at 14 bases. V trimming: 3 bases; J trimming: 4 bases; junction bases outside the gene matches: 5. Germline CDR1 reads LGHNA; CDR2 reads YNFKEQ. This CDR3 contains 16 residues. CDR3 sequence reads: CASSQGTSGGGYEQYF. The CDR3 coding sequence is TGTGCCAGCAGCCAGGGGACTAGCGGGGGTGGTTACGAGCAGTACTTC.

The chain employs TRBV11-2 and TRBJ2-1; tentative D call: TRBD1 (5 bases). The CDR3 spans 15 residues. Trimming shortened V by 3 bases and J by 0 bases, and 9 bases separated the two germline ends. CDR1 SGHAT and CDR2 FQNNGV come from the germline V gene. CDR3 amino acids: CASSFIQGSYNEQFF. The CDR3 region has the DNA TGTGCCAGCAGCTTTATCCAGGGCTCCTACAATGAGCAGTTCTTC. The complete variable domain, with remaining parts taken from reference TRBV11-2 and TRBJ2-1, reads EAGVAQSPRYKIIEKRQSVAFWCNPISGHATLYWYQQILGQGPKLLIQFQNNGVVDDSQLPKDRFSAERLKGVDSTLKIQPAKLEDSAVYLCASSFIQGSYNEQFFGPGTRLTVL.

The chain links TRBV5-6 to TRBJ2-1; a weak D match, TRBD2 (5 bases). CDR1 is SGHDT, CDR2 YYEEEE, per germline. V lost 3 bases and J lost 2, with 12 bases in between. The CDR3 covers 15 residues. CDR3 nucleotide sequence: TGTGCCAGCAGCTGGGGAAGCGGAGCCTACAATGAGCAGTTCTTC. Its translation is CASSWGSGAYNEQFF.

CDR3: CASSPPTGFGELFF. The DNA of the CDR3 is TGTGCCAGCAGCCCCCCGACAGGGTTCGGGGAGCTGTTTTTT. The chain combines TRBV9 with TRBJ2-2; 7 bases fit TRBD1. The CDR3 consists of 14 residues. Germline CDR1 and CDR2: SGDLS and YYNGEE. The V and J ends lost 4 bases and 7 bases, in that order; junction bases with no gene match: 7.

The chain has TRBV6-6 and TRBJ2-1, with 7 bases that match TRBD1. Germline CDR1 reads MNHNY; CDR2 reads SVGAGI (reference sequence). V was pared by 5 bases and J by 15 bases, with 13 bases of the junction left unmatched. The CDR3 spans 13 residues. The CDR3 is CASSREGGASLFF. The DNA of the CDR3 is TGTGCCAGCAGTCGCGAAGGGGGCGCAAGTCTGTTCTTC.

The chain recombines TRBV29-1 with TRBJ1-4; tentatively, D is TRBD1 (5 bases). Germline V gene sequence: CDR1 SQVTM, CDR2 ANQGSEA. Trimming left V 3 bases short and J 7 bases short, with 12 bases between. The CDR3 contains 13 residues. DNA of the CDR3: TGCAGCGTTGAGGGACCGGGAGGTGAAAAACTGTTTTTT. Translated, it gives CSVEGPGGEKLFF.

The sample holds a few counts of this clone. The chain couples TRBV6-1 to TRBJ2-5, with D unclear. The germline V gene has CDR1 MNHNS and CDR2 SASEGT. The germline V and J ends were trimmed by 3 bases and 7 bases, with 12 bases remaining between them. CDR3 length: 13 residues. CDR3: CASSDGLLGTQYF. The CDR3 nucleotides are TGTGCCAGCAGTGACGGCCTGCTTGGGACCCAGTACTTC.

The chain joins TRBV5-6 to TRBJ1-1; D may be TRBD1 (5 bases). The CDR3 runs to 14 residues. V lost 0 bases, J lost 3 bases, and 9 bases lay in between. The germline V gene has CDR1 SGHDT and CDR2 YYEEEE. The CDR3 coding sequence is TGTGCCAGCAGCTTGGACAGGAGGCACACTGAAGCTTTCTTT. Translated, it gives CASSLDRRHTEAFF. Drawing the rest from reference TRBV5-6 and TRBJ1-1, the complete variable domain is DAGVTQSPTHLIKTRGQQVTLRCSPKSGHDTVSWYQQALGQGPQFIFQYYEEEERQRGNFPDRFSGHQFPNYSSELNVNALLLGDSALYLCASSLDRRHTEAFFGQGTRLTVV.

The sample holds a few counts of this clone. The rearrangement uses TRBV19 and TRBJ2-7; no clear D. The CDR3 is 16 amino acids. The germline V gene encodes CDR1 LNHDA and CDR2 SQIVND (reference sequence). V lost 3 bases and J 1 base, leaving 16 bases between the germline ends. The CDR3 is CASSIGSDKGSYEQYF. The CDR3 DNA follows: TGTGCCAGTAGTATCGGAAGTGACAAGGGTTCCTACGAGCAGTACTTC.

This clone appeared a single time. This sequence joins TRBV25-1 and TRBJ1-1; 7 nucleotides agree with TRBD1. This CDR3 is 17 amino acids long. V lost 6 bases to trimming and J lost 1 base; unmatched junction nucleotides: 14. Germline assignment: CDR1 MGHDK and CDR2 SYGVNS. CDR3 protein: CASSAWDRSSGNTEAFF. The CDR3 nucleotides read TGTGCCAGCAGCGCATGGGACAGATCCTCCGGGAACACTGAAGCTTTCTTT.

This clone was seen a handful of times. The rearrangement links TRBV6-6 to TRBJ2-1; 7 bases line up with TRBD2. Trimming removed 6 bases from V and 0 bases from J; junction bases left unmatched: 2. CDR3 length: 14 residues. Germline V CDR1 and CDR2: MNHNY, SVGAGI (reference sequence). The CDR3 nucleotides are TGTGCCAGCAGCCCTAGCGGCTCCTACAATGAGCAGTTCTTC. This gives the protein CASSPSGSYNEQFF.

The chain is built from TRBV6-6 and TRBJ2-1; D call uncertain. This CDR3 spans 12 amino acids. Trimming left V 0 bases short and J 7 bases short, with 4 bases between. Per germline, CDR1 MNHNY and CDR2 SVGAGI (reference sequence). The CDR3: CASSYSLNEQFF. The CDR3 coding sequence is TGTGCCAGCAGTTACTCCCTAAATGAGCAGTTCTTC.

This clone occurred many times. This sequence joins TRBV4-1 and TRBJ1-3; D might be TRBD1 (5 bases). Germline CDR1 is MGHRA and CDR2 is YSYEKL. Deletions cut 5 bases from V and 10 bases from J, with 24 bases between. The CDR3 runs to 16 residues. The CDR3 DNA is TGCGCCAGCAGCACAGAGGACACCGGGAGCCCCTTGACCATATATTTT. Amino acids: CASSTEDTGSPLTIYF.

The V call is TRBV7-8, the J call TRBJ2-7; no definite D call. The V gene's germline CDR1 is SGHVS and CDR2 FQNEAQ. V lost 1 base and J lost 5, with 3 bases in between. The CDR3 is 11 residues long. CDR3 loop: CASSLDDEQYF. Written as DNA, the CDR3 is TGTGCCAGCAGCTTAGACGACGAGCAGTACTTC.

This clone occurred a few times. The DNA of the CDR3 is TGCAGCGTTAGTCCAGAGATCTACAATGAGCAGTTCTTC. It codes for CSVSPEIYNEQFF. V and J are TRBV29-1 and TRBJ2-1; unclear D gene. The CDR3 totals 13 residues. Looked up from germline, CDR1 is SQVTM and CDR2 is ANQGSEA. V dropped 5 bases and J dropped 3 bases, with 11 bases sitting between them.

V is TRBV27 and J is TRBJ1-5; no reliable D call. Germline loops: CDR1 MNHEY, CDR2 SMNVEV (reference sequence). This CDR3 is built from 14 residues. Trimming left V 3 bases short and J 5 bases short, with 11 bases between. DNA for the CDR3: TGTGCCAGCAGTTTGGCCGGGTTTGATCAGCCCCAGCATTTT. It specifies CASSLAGFDQPQHF.